The clone carrying this TCR beta chain was counted a few times. The sample originates from a study of technical replicates of blood from a handful of donors. Sequenced by immunoSEQ multiplex PCR; TCRdb stores in-frame clones only, minus some. The sample records tens of thousands of clones, 95% to 97% being singletons. Germline V lookup: CDR1 SGHNT, CDR2 YENEEA. CDR3 size: 15 residues. Trimming took off 5 bases at V and 8 bases at J, with 18 bases between the two ends. This chain connects TRBV11-3 to TRBJ2-2; maybe TRBD1 (6 bases). Sequenced sample: T cells isolated from PBMCs. The TCR comes from a human donor in good health. Written as DNA, the CDR3 is TGTGCCAGCAGCCCTCAGACGTTGCAGGGGGGGGAGCTGTTTTTT. Translation: CASSPQTLQGGELFF.